This T cell receptor beta chain was sequenced for a study of T cell changes during pregnancy in multiple sclerosis. This clone was detected only once. Sequencing was performed with immunoSEQ multiplex PCR; in TCRdb, only in-frame clones are kept and a portion is missing. The table lists about 99,000 clones, 92% of them singletons, with roughly 0.88% in the top ten. The germline gives CDR1 SGHTA, CDR2 FQGNSA. The CDR3 is made up of 17 amino acids. The V gene lost 3 bases and the J gene lost 6 bases, with 23 bases spanning the gap. The sequence came from a female donor with multiple sclerosis, enrolled in a pregnancy study. The chain has TRBV7-2 and TRBJ2-5, with a possible D match to TRBD2 (6 bases). The specimen was peripheral blood, collected after pregnancy. This chain's CDR3 is CASSFSASAGPPQTQYF. As DNA, the CDR3 is TGTGCCAGCAGCTTTTCTGCATCGGCGGGACCCCCCCAGACCCAGTACTTC.